The rows below give T cell receptor beta chains drawn from one sample of a study of CD8 T cells in Susac syndrome. TCRdb re-called the immunoSEQ multiplex PCR reads with MiXCR, one entry per CDR3 protein. The sample lists hundreds of thousands of distinct CDR3 sequences, roughly 81% occurring once. Sequenced sample: CD8+ T cells from PBMCs. The receptors originated from a human donor with multiple sclerosis. The conserved cysteine and the conserved F or W are not part of the CDR3 here. Size is omitted from some rows. Given values are once, few, many or a class for expanded clones.

V	J	size	CDR3
TRBV27	TRBJ2-3	-	ATWTGGGGTDTQY
TRBV11-2	TRBJ2-7	few	ASSLGTGLSYEQY
TRBV29-1	TRBJ2-6	-	SVEVRDIFSGANVLT
TRBV11-1	TRBJ2-7	-	ASSLAGTLSYEQY
TRBV27	TRBJ2-3	once	ASSLAPGADTQY
TRBV23-1	TRBJ2-7	few	ASSQLGQGVTEQY
TRBV7-9	TRBJ1-5	-	ASSGEDSSSNQPQH
TRBV3-1	TRBJ2-3	-	ASSHPRGDTQY
TRBV6-5	TRBJ2-1	-	ASSYVLGSYNEQF
TRBV28	TRBJ2-5	-	ASSLMSRRETQY
TRBV27	TRBJ2-1	-	ASSQGTSGIGNEQF
TRBV9	TRBJ1-3	once	ASSSRTSSGNTIY
TRBV7-3	TRBJ2-3	-	ASSLVVGGTPDTQY
TRBV27	TRBJ2-2	-	ASSFAGTIGGELF
TRBV5-5	TRBJ2-7	-	ASSWRGGQDHEQY
TRBV3-1	TRBJ1-4	-	ASSPGTNNEKLF
TRBV27	TRBJ2-2	-	ASSFGAGEVTGELF
TRBV28	TRBJ1-1	-	ASSHGDTEAF
TRBV7-9	TRBJ1-1	-	ASSGPPTASGKNTEAF
TRBV29-1	TRBJ2-7	-	SGGWVYEQY
TRBV9	TRBJ2-3	-	ASSLRLAGGNTDTQY
TRBV30	TRBJ1-1	-	AWSPPDTEAF
TRBV11-2	TRBJ2-1	-	ASSPGLAGRNEQF
TRBV19	TRBJ2-1	-	ASSFQSYNEQF
TRBV5-1	TRBJ1-2	-	ASSPWDRHGYT
TRBV14	TRBJ2-3	-	ASSQGLAGETDTQY
TRBV27	TRBJ2-7	-	ASSPRASPYEQY
TRBV4-2	TRBJ2-1	-	ASSHELAVTYEQF
TRBV30	TRBJ1-4	-	AWAGVSNEKLF
TRBV27	TRBJ2-3	-	ASSFVVASGADTQY
TRBV9	TRBJ2-7	-	ASSAIRDGPYEQY
TRBV5-5	TRBJ1-5	-	ASSLSDRAGNQPQH
TRBV20-1	TRBJ2-7	-	SARDQLAGIYEQY
TRBV13	TRBJ2-1	-	ASNPSKGLRSYNEQF
TRBV5-6	TRBJ2-1	-	ASSLDLAGGYEQF
TRBV27	TRBJ1-5	-	ASSLFWGAQDQPQH
TRBV29-1	TRBJ2-7	-	SVESRDRTNEQY
TRBV7-3	TRBJ1-1	-	ASSLSHGTEAF
TRBV29-1	TRBJ2-1	-	SVVRSGSGRAGEQF
TRBV10-3	TRBJ1-1	few	AIRSGGFGEAF
TRBV27	TRBJ2-5	-	ASSLSGWETQY
TRBV25-1	TRBJ1-1	-	ASSKYRDLNTEAF
TRBV28	TRBJ2-7	-	ASTAGLASYEQY
TRBV9	TRBJ1-2	-	ASKDRRQGRNYGYT
TRBV14	TRBJ2-3	-	ASSPSRADTQY
TRBV12-3/TRBV12-4	TRBJ2-1	-	ASSLEGAGNEQF
TRBV21-1	TRBJ2-1	-	ASSSRVLVDEQF
TRBV2	TRBJ2-7	-	ASSVSRQGSYEQY
TRBV9	TRBJ1-2	-	ASSVGRGSYGYT